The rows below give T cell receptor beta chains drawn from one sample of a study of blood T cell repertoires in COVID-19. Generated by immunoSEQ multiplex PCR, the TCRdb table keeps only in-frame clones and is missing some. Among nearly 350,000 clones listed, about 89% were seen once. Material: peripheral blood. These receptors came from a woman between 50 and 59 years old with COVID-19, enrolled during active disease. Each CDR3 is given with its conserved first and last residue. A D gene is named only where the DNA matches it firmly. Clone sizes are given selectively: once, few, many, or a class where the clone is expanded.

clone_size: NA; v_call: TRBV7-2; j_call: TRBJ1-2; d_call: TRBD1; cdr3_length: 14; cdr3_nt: TGTGCCAGCAGCTCACAACAGGGGGGGTCTGGCTACACCTTC; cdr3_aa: CASSSQQGGSGYTF
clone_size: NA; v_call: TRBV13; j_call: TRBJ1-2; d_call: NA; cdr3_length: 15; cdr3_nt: TGTGCCAGCAGCTTCGGATGGCCGACTTTCTATGGCTACACCTTC; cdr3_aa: CASSFGWPTFYGYTF
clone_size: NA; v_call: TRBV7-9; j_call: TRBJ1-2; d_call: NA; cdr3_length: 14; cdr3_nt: TGTGCCAGCAGCTCCTGGGGGAGGGACTATGGCTACACCTTC; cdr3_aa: CASSSWGRDYGYTF
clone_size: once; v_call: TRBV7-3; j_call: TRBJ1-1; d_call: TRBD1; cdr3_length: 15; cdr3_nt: TGTGCCAGCAGCGCACGAGGACAGGGGGGTACTGAAGCTTTCTTT; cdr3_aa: CASSARGQGGTEAFF
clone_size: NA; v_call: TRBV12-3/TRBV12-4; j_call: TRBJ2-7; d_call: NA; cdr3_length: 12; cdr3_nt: TGTGCCAGCAGCCAGGACTGGACGAAGCAGTACTTC; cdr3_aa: CASSQDWTKQYF
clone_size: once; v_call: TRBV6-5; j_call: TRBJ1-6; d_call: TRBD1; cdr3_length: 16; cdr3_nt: TGTGCCAGCAGTTACTCGACAAACAGGGGCGCTTCACCCCTCCACTTT; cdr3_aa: CASSYSTNRGASPLHF
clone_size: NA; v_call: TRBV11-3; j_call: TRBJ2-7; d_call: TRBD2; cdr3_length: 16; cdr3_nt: TGTGCCAGCAGCCAAGGCTGGCTAGCGGGACATTCCGAGCAGTACTTC; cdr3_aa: CASSQGWLAGHSEQYF
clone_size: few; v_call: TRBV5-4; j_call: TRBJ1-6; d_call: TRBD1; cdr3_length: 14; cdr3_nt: TGTGCCAGCAGCCGCGACAGGGGGGACTCACCCCTCCACTTT; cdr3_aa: CASSRDRGDSPLHF
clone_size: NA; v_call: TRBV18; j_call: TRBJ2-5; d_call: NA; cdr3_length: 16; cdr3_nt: TGTGCCAGCTCACCTACTCCCGTCAGGGGACAAGAGACCCAGTACTTC; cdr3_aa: CASSPTPVRGQETQYF
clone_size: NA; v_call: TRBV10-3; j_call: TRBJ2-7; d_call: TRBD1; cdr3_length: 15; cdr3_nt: TGTGCCATCAGTGAAACGGACAGGGCCACCTACGAGCAGTACTTC; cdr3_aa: CAISETDRATYEQYF
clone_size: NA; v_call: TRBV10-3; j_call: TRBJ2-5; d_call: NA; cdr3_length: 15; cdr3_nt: TGTGCCATCAGTGAGCGGCGGGGTCTGCAAGAGACCCAGTACTTC; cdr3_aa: CAISERRGLQETQYF
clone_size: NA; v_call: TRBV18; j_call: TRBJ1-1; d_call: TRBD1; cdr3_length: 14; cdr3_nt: TGTGCCAGCTCAAAAACAGGGGGGACCGGTGAAGCTTTCTTT; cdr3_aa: CASSKTGGTGEAFF
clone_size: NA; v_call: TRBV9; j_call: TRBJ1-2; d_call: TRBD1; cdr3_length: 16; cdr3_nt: TGTGCCAGCAGCTTGAGTCCAGGGGGCGAGGGGAATGGCTACACCTTC; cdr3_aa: CASSLSPGGEGNGYTF
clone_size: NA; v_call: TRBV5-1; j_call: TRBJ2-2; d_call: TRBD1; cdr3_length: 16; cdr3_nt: TGCGCCAGCAGCCTGCCCCGGACAGGGGTCACCGGGGAGCTGTTTTTT; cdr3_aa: CASSLPRTGVTGELFF
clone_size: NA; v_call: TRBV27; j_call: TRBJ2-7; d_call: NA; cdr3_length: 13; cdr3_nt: TGTGCCAGCAGTTTAAGCTCAGGGTACGAGCAGTACTTC; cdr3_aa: CASSLSSGYEQYF
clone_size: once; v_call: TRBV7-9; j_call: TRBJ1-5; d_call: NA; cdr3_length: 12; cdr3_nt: TGTGCCAGCAGCTTAGTGGCTGAGCCCCAGCATTTT; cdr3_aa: CASSLVAEPQHF
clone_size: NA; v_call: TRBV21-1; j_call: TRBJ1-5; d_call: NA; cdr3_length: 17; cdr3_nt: NA; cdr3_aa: CASSKVGTGIFNQPQHF
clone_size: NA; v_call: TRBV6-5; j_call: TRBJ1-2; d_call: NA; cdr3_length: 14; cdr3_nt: TGTGCCAGCATCGATACTGCTATCCTCTATGGCTACACCTTC; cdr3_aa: CASIDTAILYGYTF
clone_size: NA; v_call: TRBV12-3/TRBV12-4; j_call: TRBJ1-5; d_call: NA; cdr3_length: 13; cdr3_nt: TGTGCCAGCCTGTGGGGGCCGGGACAGCCCCAGCATTTT; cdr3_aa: CASLWGPGQPQHF
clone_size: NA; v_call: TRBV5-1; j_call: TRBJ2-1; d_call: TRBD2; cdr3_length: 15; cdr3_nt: TGCGCCAGCAGCCAGGAGACTAGCGGGAGGAATGAGCAGTTCTTC; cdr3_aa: CASSQETSGRNEQFF
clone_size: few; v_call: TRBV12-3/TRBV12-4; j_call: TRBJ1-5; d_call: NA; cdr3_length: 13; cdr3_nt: TGTGCCAGCAGCCCCCTCGGGAGTCAGCCCCAGCATTTT; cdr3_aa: CASSPLGSQPQHF
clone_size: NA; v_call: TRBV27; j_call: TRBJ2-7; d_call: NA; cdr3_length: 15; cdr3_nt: TGTGCCAGCAGTTTTCAGACTTCTAAAACCTACGAGCAGTACTTC; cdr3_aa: CASSFQTSKTYEQYF
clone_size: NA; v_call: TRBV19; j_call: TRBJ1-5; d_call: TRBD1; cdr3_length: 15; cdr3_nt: TGTGCCAGTAGTATAGGGACAGGATTCAATCAGCCCCAGCATTTT; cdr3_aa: CASSIGTGFNQPQHF
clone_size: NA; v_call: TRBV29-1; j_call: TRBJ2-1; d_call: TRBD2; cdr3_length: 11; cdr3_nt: TGCGTACTAGCGGTTTACAATGAGCAGTTCTTC; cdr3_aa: CVLAVYNEQFF
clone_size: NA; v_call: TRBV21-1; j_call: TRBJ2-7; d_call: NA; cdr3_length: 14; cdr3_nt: TGTGCCAGCAGCAAAGAGGCGGGCCCCTACGAGCAGTACTTC; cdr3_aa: CASSKEAGPYEQYF
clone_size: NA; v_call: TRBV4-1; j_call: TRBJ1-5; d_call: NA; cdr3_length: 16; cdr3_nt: TGCGCCAGCAGCCAATTTGGTGTCAGACAAAATCAGCCCCAGCATTTT; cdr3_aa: CASSQFGVRQNQPQHF
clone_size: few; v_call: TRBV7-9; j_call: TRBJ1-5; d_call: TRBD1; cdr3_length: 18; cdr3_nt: TGTGCCAGCAGCTCAACGCCGGGACAGGGATCTAGCAATCAGCCCCAGCATTTT; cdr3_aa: CASSSTPGQGSSNQPQHF
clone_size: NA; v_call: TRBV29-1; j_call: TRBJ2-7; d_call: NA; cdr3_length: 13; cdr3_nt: TGCAGCGTTGTCCCCCAGGCGAATTACGAGCAGTACTTC; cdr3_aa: CSVVPQANYEQYF
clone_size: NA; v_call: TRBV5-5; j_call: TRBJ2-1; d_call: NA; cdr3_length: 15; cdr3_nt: TGTGCCAGCAGCTCACTAACTCCACAGGGATTACAAAAGTTCTTC; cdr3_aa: CASSSLTPQGLQKFF
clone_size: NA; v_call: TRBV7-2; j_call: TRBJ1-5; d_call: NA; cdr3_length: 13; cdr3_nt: TGTGCCAGCAGCTTCCAGGGGAATCAGCCCCAGCATTTT; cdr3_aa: CASSFQGNQPQHF
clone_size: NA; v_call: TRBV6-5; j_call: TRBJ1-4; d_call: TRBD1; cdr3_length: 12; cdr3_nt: TGTGCCACTAGGGGGCTGGGTGAAAAACTGTTTTTT; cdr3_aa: CATRGLGEKLFF
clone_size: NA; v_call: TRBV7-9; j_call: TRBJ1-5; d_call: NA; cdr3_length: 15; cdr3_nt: TGTGCCAGCAGCTTAGTTGGCAGGGGAGAACAGCCCCAGCATTTT; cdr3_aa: CASSLVGRGEQPQHF
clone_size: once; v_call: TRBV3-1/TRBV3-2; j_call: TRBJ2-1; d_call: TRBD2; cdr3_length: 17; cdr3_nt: TGTGCCAGCAGCCAAGATAGCGGGAGTGGGTCCTACAATGAGCAGTTCTTC; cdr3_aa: CASSQDSGSGSYNEQFF
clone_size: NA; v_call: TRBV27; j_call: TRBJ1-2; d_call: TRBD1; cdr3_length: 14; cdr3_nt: TGTGCCAGCAGTTTTATTCACAGGGGGAATGGCTACACCTTC; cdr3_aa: CASSFIHRGNGYTF
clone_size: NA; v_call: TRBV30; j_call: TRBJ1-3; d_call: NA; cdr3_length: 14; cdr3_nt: TGTGCCTGGAGTGTAAGGGGGTATGGAAACACCATATATTTT; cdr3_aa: CAWSVRGYGNTIYF
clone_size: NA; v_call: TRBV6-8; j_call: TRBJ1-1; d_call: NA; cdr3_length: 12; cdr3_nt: TGTGCCAGCAGACCAGGGAGGTCTGAAGCTTTCTTT; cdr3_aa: CASRPGRSEAFF
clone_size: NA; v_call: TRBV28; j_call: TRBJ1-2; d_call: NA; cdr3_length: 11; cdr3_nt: TGTGCCAGCGGCAGGGGCTATGGCTACACCTTC; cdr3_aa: CASGRGYGYTF
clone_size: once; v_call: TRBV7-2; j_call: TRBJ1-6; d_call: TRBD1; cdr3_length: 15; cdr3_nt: TGTGCCAGCACCATTAGGGGGCAGGGAGGATCACCCCTCCACTTT; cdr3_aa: CASTIRGQGGSPLHF
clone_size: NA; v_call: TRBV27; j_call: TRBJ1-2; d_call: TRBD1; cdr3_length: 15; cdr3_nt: TGTGCCAGCAATCCAAGGGGACAGGGAAGTTATGGCTACACCTTC; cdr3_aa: CASNPRGQGSYGYTF
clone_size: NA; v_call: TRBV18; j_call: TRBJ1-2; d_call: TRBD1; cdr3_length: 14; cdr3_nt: TGTGCCAGCTCACCGGGACAGGCGGTCGACGGCTACACCTTC; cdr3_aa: CASSPGQAVDGYTF
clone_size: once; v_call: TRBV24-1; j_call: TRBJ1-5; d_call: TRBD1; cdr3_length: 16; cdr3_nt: TGTGCCACCAGTGATCCCACAGGGGGCAGCAATCAGCCCCAGCATTTT; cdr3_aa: CATSDPTGGSNQPQHF
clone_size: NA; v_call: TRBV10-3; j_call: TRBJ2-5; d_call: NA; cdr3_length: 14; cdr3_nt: TGTGCCATCAGAGGAGACGGAGGTGGCGAGACCCAGTACTTC; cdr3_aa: CAIRGDGGGETQYF
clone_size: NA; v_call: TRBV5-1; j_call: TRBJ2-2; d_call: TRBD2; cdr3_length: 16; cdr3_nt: TGCGCCAGCAGCTTGCTCGCGGGAGGGAACACCGGGGAGCTGTTTTTT; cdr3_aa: CASSLLAGGNTGELFF
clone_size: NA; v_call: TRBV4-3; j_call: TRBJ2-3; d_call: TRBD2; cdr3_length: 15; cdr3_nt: TGCGCCAGCAGCCAAGGTAGCGGGAGTGCAGATACGCAGTATTTT; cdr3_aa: CASSQGSGSADTQYF
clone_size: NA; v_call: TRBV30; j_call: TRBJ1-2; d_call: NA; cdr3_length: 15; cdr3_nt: TGTGCCTGGAGTGAAACCGTGACAGGTTTTTGGGGCTACACCTTC; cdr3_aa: CAWSETVTGFWGYTF
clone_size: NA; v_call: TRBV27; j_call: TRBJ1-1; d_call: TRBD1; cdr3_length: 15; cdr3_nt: TGTGCCAGCAGTTTAGGGACAGGTTTGAACACTGAAGCTTTCTTT; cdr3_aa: CASSLGTGLNTEAFF
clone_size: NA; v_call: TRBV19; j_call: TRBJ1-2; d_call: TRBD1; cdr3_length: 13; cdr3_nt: TGTGCCAGTAGTCCCGGGACAGGGTATGGCTACACCTTC; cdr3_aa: CASSPGTGYGYTF
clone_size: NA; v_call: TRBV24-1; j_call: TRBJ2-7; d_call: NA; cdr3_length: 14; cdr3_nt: TGTGCCACCAGTGAGGGGGGAACCACCTACGAGCAGTACTTC; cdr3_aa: CATSEGGTTYEQYF
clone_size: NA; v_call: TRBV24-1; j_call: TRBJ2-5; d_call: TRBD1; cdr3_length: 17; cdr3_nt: TGTGCCACCAGTGATCCACCAGGGACAGGTGACCAAGAGACCCAGTACTTC; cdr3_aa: CATSDPPGTGDQETQYF
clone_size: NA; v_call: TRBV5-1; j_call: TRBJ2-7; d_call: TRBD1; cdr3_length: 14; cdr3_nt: TGCGCCAGCAGCTCACCGGGACAGGGCTACGAGCAGTACTTC; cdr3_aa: CASSSPGQGYEQYF
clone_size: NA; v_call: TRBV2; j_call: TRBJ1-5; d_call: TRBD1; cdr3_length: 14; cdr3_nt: TGTGCCAGCAACCTGGGGACAGCAAATCAGCCCCAGCATTTT; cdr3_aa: CASNLGTANQPQHF
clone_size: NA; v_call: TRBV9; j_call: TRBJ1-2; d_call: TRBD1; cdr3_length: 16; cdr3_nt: TGTGCCAGCAGCGTAGAGGGGACAGGGGTTGGCTATGGCTACACCTTC; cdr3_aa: CASSVEGTGVGYGYTF
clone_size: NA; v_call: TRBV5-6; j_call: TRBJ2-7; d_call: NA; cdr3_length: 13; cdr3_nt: TGTGCCAGCAGCTTCGGGGGTTCCTACGAGCAGTACTTC; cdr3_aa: CASSFGGSYEQYF
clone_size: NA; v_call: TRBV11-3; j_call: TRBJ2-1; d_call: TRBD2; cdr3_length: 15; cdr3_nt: TGTGCCAGCAGCTCTGGGATGAGCGGGGGCAATGAGCAGTTCTTC; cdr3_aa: CASSSGMSGGNEQFF
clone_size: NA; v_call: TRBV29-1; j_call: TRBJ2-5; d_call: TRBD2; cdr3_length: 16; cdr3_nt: TGCAGCGTTGAACGAGCTAGCGGGGCGAGCCAAGAGACCCAGTACTTC; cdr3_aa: CSVERASGASQETQYF
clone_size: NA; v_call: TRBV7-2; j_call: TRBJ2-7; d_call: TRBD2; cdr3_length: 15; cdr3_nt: TGTGCCAGCAGCCGGCTAGCGGGAGGGCTGTCCGGGCAGTACTTC; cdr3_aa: CASSRLAGGLSGQYF
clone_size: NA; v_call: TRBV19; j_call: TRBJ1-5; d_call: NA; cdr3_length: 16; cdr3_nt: TGTGCCAGTAGTATAGTTCCCAGGATTCTCAATCAGCCCCAGCATTTT; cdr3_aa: CASSIVPRILNQPQHF
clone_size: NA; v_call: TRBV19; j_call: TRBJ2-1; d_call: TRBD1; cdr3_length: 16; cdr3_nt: TGTGCCAGTAGCAAAACCGGGACAGGGGGCTACAATGAGCAGTTCTTC; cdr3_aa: CASSKTGTGGYNEQFF